The rows below give T cell receptor beta chains drawn from one sample of a study of cytomegalovirus exposure and HLA in healthy donors. TCRdb's copy holds only in-frame clones and misses some; the assay was immunoSEQ multiplex PCR. The sample gives some 130,000 clones, 65% to 90% of which show up once; 0.7% is in the top ten. Specimen: PBMCs. The receptor set was obtained from a man younger than 35 in good health and CMV-seronegative. The CDR3 runs from the conserved cysteine through the conserved F or W. D genes are given only for firm matches. Size values are once, few and many counts, or a class for expanded clones, and some rows have none.

d_gene	j_gene	v_gene	abundance	CDR3aa	CDR3nt
NA	TRBJ1-1	TRBV5-6	NA	CASSLAMANTEAFF	TGTGCCAGCAGCTTGGCCATGGCGAACACTGAAGCTTTCTTT
NA	TRBJ1-2	TRBV28	NA	CASSSPPSGDYGYTF	TGTGCCAGCAGTTCGCCGCCATCCGGGGACTATGGCTACACCTTC
NA	TRBJ1-4	TRBV5-6	few	CASSLGQPGEKLFF	TGTGCCAGCAGCTTGGGACAGCCTGGTGAAAAACTGTTTTTT
TRBD2	TRBJ2-3	TRBV4-1	NA	CASSQDSRGGTQYF	TGCGCCAGCAGCCAAGATTCCCGGGGGGGAACGCAGTATTTT
TRBD1	TRBJ1-6	TRBV7-9	few	CASRVPGQEGPNSPLHF	TGTGCCAGCAGGGTCCCGGGACAGGAGGGGCCCAATTCACCCCTCCACTTT
NA	TRBJ2-1	TRBV9	NA	CASSVATSWVDEQFF	TGTGCCAGCAGCGTAGCTACTAGCTGGGTCGATGAGCAGTTCTTC
NA	TRBJ1-4	TRBV4-3	NA	CASSQGLATNEKLFF	TGCGCCAGCAGCCAAGGGTTAGCAACTAATGAAAAACTGTTTTTT
NA	TRBJ1-6	TRBV10-2	NA	CASLTGTLNSPLHF	TGCGCCAGCTTGACCGGGACATTAAATTCACCCCTCCACTTT
TRBD1	TRBJ1-5	TRBV7-2	once	CASSLGGRQGSNQPQHF	TGTGCCAGCAGCTTGGGGGGCCGACAGGGGAGCAATCAGCCCCAGCATTTT
NA	TRBJ1-6	TRBV2	few	CATTGGSPLHF	TGTGCCACCACCGGAGGTTCACCCCTCCACTTT
TRBD1	TRBJ2-7	TRBV28	NA	CASSLNRGLRNEQYF	TGTGCCAGCAGTCTGAACAGGGGGCTTAGGAACGAGCAGTACTTC
NA	TRBJ1-6	TRBV6-6	NA	CASSGGVYNSPLHF	TGTGCCAGCAGTGGGGGGGTTTATAATTCACCCCTCCACTTT
NA	TRBJ2-7	TRBV2	NA	CAGGMGHRVEQYF	TGTGCCGGAGGTATGGGACATCGGGTCGAGCAGTACTTC
TRBD1	TRBJ1-2	TRBV6-5	NA	CASSSDRSIDYTF	TGTGCCAGCAGCTCGGACAGGAGTATCGACTACACCTTC
NA	TRBJ1-2	TRBV18	NA	CASSLAENYGYTF	TGTGCCAGCTCACTGGCAGAAAACTATGGCTACACCTTC
TRBD1	TRBJ1-6	TRBV9	NA	CASSVGGTGGHHNSPLHF	TGTGCCAGCAGCGTAGGAGGTACAGGGGGCCACCATAATTCACCCCTCCACTTT
NA	TRBJ1-5	TRBV18	NA	CASSPEDYSNQPQHF	TGTGCCAGCTCACCAGAAGACTATAGCAATCAGCCCCAGCATTTT
NA	TRBJ1-2	TRBV10-2	NA	CASSERDGSSYGYTF	TGCGCCAGCAGTGAGCGGGATGGCTCCTCGTATGGCTACACCTTC
TRBD1	TRBJ2-5	TRBV7-9	NA	CASSLPTGTVETQYF	TGTGCCAGCAGCCTCCCGACAGGGACAGTGGAGACCCAGTACTTC
NA	TRBJ2-7	TRBV11-3	once	CASSLGGTQGYEQYF	TGTGCCAGCAGCTTAGGGGGGACACAAGGTTACGAGCAGTACTTC
TRBD1	TRBJ1-2	TRBV19	NA	CASSAKTGAISNYGYTF	TGTGCCAGTAGTGCCAAGACAGGGGCGATAAGTAACTATGGCTACACCTTC
TRBD2	TRBJ2-5	TRBV14	NA	CASTDGRGAQYF	TGTGCCAGCACGGACGGGCGGGGGGCCCAGTACTTC
NA	TRBJ2-7	TRBV7-9	once	CASSSPLTAYEQYF	TGTGCCAGCAGCTCCCCCCTTACAGCTTACGAGCAGTACTTC